A single sample gave rise to the 26 T cell receptor beta chains below, sequenced in a study of cytomegalovirus exposure and HLA in healthy donors. PCR involved 60 Vbeta and 13 Jbeta primers. The method was immunoSEQ multiplex PCR; TCRdb's version includes in-frame clones alone and lacks a portion of them. This table has about 200,000 clones, 80% to 85% appearing once. The specimen sequenced was PBMCs. These receptors were obtained from a woman in her 40s in good health and CMV-seronegative.

This clone was detected once. The V and J genes are TRBV5-6 and TRBJ2-7, with TRBD2 matching over 8 bases. Losses at the gene ends were 5 bases for V and 0 bases for J; bases not matched to a gene: 10. CDR3 size: 16 residues. Germline CDR1 and CDR2: SGHDT and YYEEEE. In DNA, the CDR3 is TGTGCCAGCAGTCTCATTGCCGGGGGGGCCTCCTACGAGCAGTACTTC. This translates into CASSLIAGGASYEQYF.

The gene calls are TRBV4-1 and TRBJ1-2; D possibly corresponds to TRBD1 (5 bases). The germline V gene has CDR1 MGHRA and CDR2 YSYEKL. This CDR3 spans 17 amino acids. V was cut by 3 bases and J by 4 bases, with 21 bases left in between. Here the CDR3 DNA reads TGCGCCAGCAGCCACACTTCCTCCCCAACAGGTTCCTATGGCTACACCTTC. This encodes CASSHTSSPTGSYGYTF.

This sequence joins TRBV7-9 and TRBJ2-7; 7 positions match TRBD1. CDR1 is SEHNR and CDR2 is FQNEAQ in the germline V gene (reference sequence). The CDR3 spans 15 residues. J gave up 2 bases and V 6 bases, and 10 bases lay outside the gene matches. CDR3 residues: CASSAWDSDPYEQYF. CDR3 DNA sequence: TGTGCCAGCAGTGCGTGGGACAGCGATCCCTACGAGCAGTACTTC.

The chain uses TRBV6-5 and TRBJ2-3; 8 bases are a match to TRBD2. This CDR3 has 15 amino acids. J gave up 2 bases and V 6 bases, and 7 bases lay outside the gene matches. CDR1 is MNHEY, CDR2 SVGAGI, per germline. CDR3 DNA sequence: TGTGCCAGCAGCCGTAGCGGGACGAACACAGATACGCAGTATTTT. Translated: CASSRSGTNTDTQYF.

The genes are TRBV6-6 and TRBJ1-2, with 10 bases matching TRBD1. With 5 bases clipped from V and 4 bases from J, the junction kept 10 bases outside the gene matches. The CDR3 covers 16 residues. The germline V gene has CDR1 MNHNY and CDR2 SVGAGI (reference sequence). The CDR3 loop is CASSHRDRGTLYGYTF. CDR3 DNA: TGTGCCAGCAGTCACCGGGACAGGGGCACCCTCTATGGCTACACCTTC.

About this clone: In the same sample, other DNA sequences code for this CDR3. This chain joins TRBV18 and TRBJ1-1; D gene uncertain. CDR1 is KGHSH and CDR2 is LQKENI in the germline V gene. Trimming cost V 3 bases and J 3 bases, with 5 bases left between them. This CDR3 comprises 12 residues. CDR3 DNA sequence: TGTGCCAGCTCACCCACTGACACTGAAGCTTTCTTT. Its protein is CASSPTDTEAFF.

The CDR3 coding sequence is TGTGCCAGCAGCCATAAATGGCGGGAGGGAGATACGCAGTATTTT. Translated, it gives CASSHKWREGDTQYF. The chain combines TRBV4-2 with TRBJ2-3; TRBD2 aligns across 9 bases. J gave up 5 bases and V 3 bases, and 6 bases lay outside the gene matches. The CDR3 covers 15 residues. Germline CDR1 LGHNA, CDR2 YNFKEQ.

V usage is TRBV2 and J usage is TRBJ1-4, with D maybe TRBD1 (5 bases). Germline CDR1 and CDR2: SNHLY and FYNNEI. The V gene lost 4 bases and the J gene lost 3 bases, with 12 bases spanning the gap. The CDR3 contains 15 residues. CDR3 residues: CASSVGGFPNEKLFF. The DNA for the CDR3 is TGTGCCAGCAGTGTGGGGGGTTTCCCTAATGAAAAACTGTTTTTT.

The CDR3 coding sequence is TGTGCCAGCAGCGTAGCGGGTAGCGAAACCTACGAGCAGTACTTC. The encoded protein is CASSVAGSETYEQYF. V usage is TRBV9 and J usage is TRBJ2-7; maybe TRBD2 (5 bases). V lost 0 bases and J 2 bases, leaving 12 bases between the germline ends. Germline CDR1 is SGDLS and CDR2 is YYNGEE. The CDR3 has 15 amino acids.

V is TRBV15 and J is TRBJ2-5, with TRBD2 matching over 10 bases. The CDR3 is 13 amino acids. Germline loops: CDR1 LNHNV, CDR2 YYDKDF (reference sequence). The ends lost 5 bases at V and 9 bases at J; junction bases unmatched: 6. The CDR3: CATSPGLARSQYF. The CDR3 DNA sequence: TGTGCCACCAGCCCGGGACTAGCGCGATCCCAGTACTTC.

The V call is TRBV18, the J call TRBJ2-1; TRBD1 matches at 7 bases. The J segment lost 4 bases and the V segment lost 2 bases, leaving 5 bases of the junction unmatched. The CDR3 length is 15 residues. CDR1 KGHSH and CDR2 LQKENI come from the germline V gene. CDR3 DNA: TGTGCCAGCTCACCAACTGTACAGGGGTACAATGAGCAGTTCTTC. It is translated as CASSPTVQGYNEQFF. The complete variable domain, with remaining parts taken from reference TRBV18 and TRBJ2-1, reads NAGVMQNPRHLVRRRGQEARLRCSPMKGHSHVYWYRQLPEEGLKFMVYLQKENIIDESGMPKERFSAEFPKEGPSILRIQQVVRGDSAAYFCASSPTVQGYNEQFFGPGTRLTVL.

The chain joins TRBV2 to TRBJ1-5, with 8 bases lining up with TRBD1. CDR3 length: 15 residues. CDR1 is SNHLY, CDR2 FYNNEI, per germline. With V trimmed by 3 bases and J by 4 bases, 5 bases remained unmatched. This CDR3 is CASSEWTGQNQPQHF. DNA for the CDR3: TGTGCCAGCAGTGAGTGGACAGGGCAAAATCAGCCCCAGCATTTT.

This clone has a handful of counts. This chain links TRBV9 with TRBJ1-2, with 7 bases that match TRBD1. The CDR3 has 14 amino acids. Germline-derived CDR1 and CDR2 are SGDLS and YYNGEE. Trimming removed 4 bases from V and 4 bases from J; junction bases left unmatched: 7. The CDR3 coding sequence is TGTGCCAGCAGCCCCCGACAGGGCGGCTATGGCTACACCTTC. Translated, it gives CASSPRQGGYGYTF.

The chain couples TRBV27 to TRBJ1-3; TRBD1 agrees at 7 bases. The CDR3 is 14 amino acids. The junction had 8 bases not matched to a gene; V was cut back by 8 bases and J by 4 bases. Germline lookup yields CDR1 MNHEY and CDR2 SMNVEV (reference sequence). The CDR3 sequence is CASPPDRVGNTIYF. CDR3 DNA sequence: TGTGCCAGCCCTCCAGACAGGGTAGGAAACACCATATATTTT.

The gene calls are TRBV9 and TRBJ1-1, with TRBD1 identical over 10 bases. This CDR3 has 14 residues. The germline CDR1 and CDR2 sequences are SGDLS and YYNGEE. The ends lost 5 bases at V and 5 bases at J; junction bases unmatched: 6. CDR3 sequence (DNA): TGTGCCAGCAGTAGACAGGGGGCTGAGACTGAAGCTTTCTTT. This translates into CASSRQGAETEAFF.

The gene calls are TRBV5-1 and TRBJ2-7; TRBD2 matches at 8 bases. Germline CDR1 reads SGHRS; CDR2 reads YFSETQ. CDR3 length: 15 residues. V was clipped by 4 bases and J by 3 bases; unmatched bases: 9. Here the CDR3 reads CASSKDRRGGYEQYF. For the CDR3, the DNA is TGCGCCAGCAGCAAGGACCGACGGGGGGGCTACGAGCAGTACTTC. The full variable domain, its missing parts supplied by reference TRBV5-1 and TRBJ2-7, is KAGVTQTPRYLIKTRGQQVTLSCSPISGHRSVSWYQQTPGQGLQFLFEYFSETQRNKGNFPGRFSGRQFSNSRSEMNVSTLELGDSALYLCASSKDRRGGYEQYFGPGTRLTVT.

Here the CDR3 DNA reads TGTGCCAGCAGTTCCGTCACAGGGTGGGCCGGGGAGCTGTTTTTT. Translated: CASSSVTGWAGELFF. The V and J genes are TRBV6-5 and TRBJ2-2, with D perhaps matching TRBD1 (6 bases). Germline assignment: CDR1 MNHEY and CDR2 SVGAGI. With 4 bases removed from V and 6 bases from J, the gap between germline ends came to 15 bases. The CDR3 extends over 15 amino acids.

This chain connects TRBV27 to TRBJ2-2; D possibly corresponds to TRBD2 (5 bases). Trimming stripped 6 bases from V and 7 bases from J, with 9 bases between. CDR1 MNHEY and CDR2 SMNVEV come from the germline V gene (reference sequence). The CDR3 is 12 amino acids. CDR3 sequence (DNA): TGTGCCAGCAGCCTGACTAACGGGGAGCTGTTTTTT. Translation gives CASSLTNGELFF.

J is TRBJ2-7 and V is TRBV27; D is perhaps TRBD2 (6 bases). This CDR3 comprises 15 residues. CDR1 is MNHEY, CDR2 SMNVEV, per germline (reference sequence). Trimming cost V 3 bases and J 2 bases, with 14 bases left between them. CDR3 nucleotides: TGTGCCAGCAGTTTTATGGTTGCGGGACCCTACGAGCAGTACTTC. This gives the protein CASSFMVAGPYEQYF.

The chain couples TRBV10-3 to TRBJ1-1; D perhaps matches TRBD1 (5 bases). Trimming stripped 2 bases from V and 3 bases from J, with 7 bases between. CDR1 ENHRY and CDR2 SYGVKD come from the germline V gene. The CDR3 has 13 amino acids. CDR3 in amino acids: CAISEDSYTEAFF. The CDR3, as DNA: TGTGCCATCAGTGAGGACAGCTACACTGAAGCTTTCTTT.

This chain joins TRBV10-1 and TRBJ2-1; 9 nucleotides match TRBD1. The V gene's germline CDR1 is WNHNN and CDR2 SYGVQD (reference sequence). The CDR3 runs to 18 residues. After removal of 4 bases from V and 0 bases from J, the junction contained 10 bases not matched to a gene. CDR3 coding DNA: TGCGCCAGCAGTGTAAACCCGGGACAGGGTAGCTCCTACAATGAGCAGTTCTTC. Its protein is CASSVNPGQGSSYNEQFF.

The chain recombines TRBV4-2 with TRBJ2-3; D is possibly TRBD1 (5 bases). Per the germline V gene, CDR1 is LGHNA and CDR2 is YNFKEQ. This CDR3 has 16 residues. Trimming took 1 base from V and 4 from J, leaving 15 bases between them. CDR3 coding DNA: TGTGCCAGCAGCCAAGGGGGCCTACGGCGAGCAGATACGCAGTATTTT. The encoded protein is CASSQGGLRRADTQYF.

V and J are TRBV28 and TRBJ2-2, with D possibly matching TRBD2 (6 bases). This CDR3 has 15 residues. Germline V CDR1 and CDR2: MDHEN, SYDVKM. Between the trimmed V and J ends, which lost 1 base and 6 bases, there was a span of 12 bases. CDR3 nucleotides: TGTGCCAGCAGTTTATTGAGCAGGGACTCCGGGGAGCTGTTTTTT. Protein: CASSLLSRDSGELFF.

The chain uses TRBV27 and TRBJ2-1, with D tentatively TRBD2 (6 bases). Trimming removed 2 bases from V and 6 bases from J, with 23 bases in between. The length of the CDR3 is 18 residues. Germline CDR1 and CDR2: MNHEY and SMNVEV (reference sequence). The CDR3 region has the DNA TGTGCCAGCAGTTTAAAGGGCCCTGGTAGGGACTTCCGCAATGAGCAGTTCTTC. It encodes CASSLKGPGRDFRNEQFF.

J is TRBJ2-5 and V is TRBV2; unclear D gene. Germline CDR1 is SNHLY and CDR2 is FYNNEI. The CDR3 extends over 13 amino acids. V was cut by 7 bases and J by 2 bases, with 11 bases left in between. The CDR3 here is CASTLRIQETQYF. The CDR3, as DNA: TGTGCCAGCACCTTGAGGATTCAAGAGACCCAGTACTTC.

The chain combines TRBV28 with TRBJ1-1, with D possibly TRBD1 on 5 matching bases. V lost 5 bases, J lost 8 bases, and 12 bases lay in between. The germline V gene has CDR1 MDHEN and CDR2 SYDVKM. The CDR3 length is 12 residues. Written as DNA, the CDR3 is TGTGCCAGCAGTACTCCACAGGTCGAAGCTTTCTTT. This codes for CASSTPQVEAFF.